Following are 9 T cell receptor beta chains from one sample sequenced in a study of blood T cell repertoires in COVID-19. Here immunoSEQ multiplex PCR was the method, and the copy in TCRdb shows in-frame clones only, minus some. Found here are around 140,000 clones, 80% to 90% of them singletons; the top ten hold under 15%. Material for sequencing was peripheral blood. Receptors were obtained from a man younger than 35 with COVID-19, enrolled during active disease.

This chain connects TRBV7-9 to TRBJ2-7; 11 bases are a match to TRBD2. The CDR3 sequence is 16 residues long. With 5 bases clipped from V and 0 bases from J, the junction kept 6 bases outside the gene matches. The germline gives CDR1 SEHNR, CDR2 FQNEAQ (reference sequence). DNA for the CDR3: TGTGCCAGCAGCGTTAGCGGGAGGGAGCGCTCCTACGAGCAGTACTTC. It specifies CASSVSGRERSYEQYF.

The chain recombines TRBV19 with TRBJ2-7; 7 nucleotides agree with TRBD2. The J segment lost 1 base and the V segment lost 4 bases, leaving 10 bases of the junction unmatched. Germline V CDR1 and CDR2: LNHDA, SQIVND (reference sequence). The CDR3 totals 16 residues. This CDR3 reads CASSKGPSGFSYEQYF. The CDR3 region has the DNA TGTGCCAGTAGTAAAGGGCCTAGCGGATTTTCCTACGAGCAGTACTTC.

V gene TRBV28 combines with J gene TRBJ2-7; D is uncertain. Trimming stripped 6 bases from V and 1 base from J, with 22 bases between. Germline V gene sequence: CDR1 MDHEN, CDR2 SYDVKM. The CDR3 covers 17 residues. CDR3 amino acids: CASSLHTTTDRSYEQYF. For the CDR3, the DNA is TGTGCCAGCAGCTTGCACACTACCACCGACCGATCCTACGAGCAGTACTTC.

V gene TRBV28 combines with J gene TRBJ2-3; TRBD2 matches 7 bases. Germline V gene sequence: CDR1 MDHEN, CDR2 SYDVKM. V lost 6 bases, J lost 0 bases, and 6 bases stayed unmatched. The CDR3 has 15 amino acids. CDR3: CASSYTSASTDTQYF. The CDR3 nucleotides read TGTGCCAGCAGCTACACTAGCGCTAGCACAGATACGCAGTATTTT.

As to this clone: The germline gene is not matched at one end of the junction; a read error may be the cause. This rearrangement joins TRBV6-6 to TRBJ1-4, with 7 bases that match TRBD1. The CDR3 totals 14 residues. The germline V gene encodes CDR1 MNHNY and CDR2 SVGAGI (reference sequence). CDR3 sequence reads: CASRRQGSAEKLLF. Here the CDR3 DNA reads TGTGCCAGCAGACGACAGGGAAGCGCCGAAAAACTGCTTTTT.

The V and J genes are TRBV28 and TRBJ2-7; TRBD2 matches at 8 bases. The CDR3 length is 17 residues. With 7 bases clipped from V and 0 bases from J, the junction kept 14 bases outside the gene matches. Germline V lookup: CDR1 MDHEN, CDR2 SYDVKM. The CDR3 reads CASKALGWREVSYEQYF. In nucleotides, the CDR3 is TGTGCCAGCAAGGCCCTGGGGTGGCGGGAGGTCTCCTACGAGCAGTACTTC.

The genes are TRBV10-3 and TRBJ1-5; 7 nucleotides line up with TRBD1. The CDR3 consists of 15 residues. Trimming at V came to 5 bases and at J to 3 bases, leaving 7 bases not matched to a gene. The germline CDR1 and CDR2 sequences are ENHRY and SYGVKD. CDR3 nucleotides: TGTGCCATCAGTCAACAGGGGATAAACAATCAGCCCCAGCATTTT. Translating it yields CAISQQGINNQPQHF.

This clone showed up just once. This chain connects TRBV9 to TRBJ1-3; a weak D match, TRBD1 (6 bases). The germline gives CDR1 SGDLS, CDR2 YYNGEE. The CDR3 is made up of 15 amino acids. The germline V and J ends were trimmed by 1 base and 3 bases, with 11 bases remaining between them. The CDR3 nucleotides read TGTGCCAGCAGCGTAACAGGGACGGATGGAAACACCATATATTTT. The encoded protein is CASSVTGTDGNTIYF.

This clone was seen more than once but under ten times. The chain couples TRBV5-1 to TRBJ1-1; D is possibly TRBD1 (5 bases). Germline V gene lookup returns CDR1 SGHRS and CDR2 YFSETQ. The CDR3 sequence is 14 residues long. V lost 2 bases and J lost 1, with 9 bases in between. CDR3 sequence (DNA): TGCGCCAGCAGCTTACCCGGGGGGAACACTGAAGCTTTCTTT. Translated, it gives CASSLPGGNTEAFF.